The TCR beta chain described here comes from a study of identical twins. Healthy Caucasians made up all donors. From the 5' RACE reads, TCRdb called clonotypes with MiXCR, one entry per CDR3 protein. Here the sample spans about 1.7 million distinct CDR3 sequences, about 32% being singletons. Sequences were obtained from cord blood. The sequence was collected from a newborn girl in good health.

This CDR3 is CSARAVIMNTEAFF. CDR3 DNA sequence: TGCAGTGCTAGAGCAGTTATCATGAACACTGAAGCTTTCTTT. The chain recombines TRBV20-1 with TRBJ1-1; D is uncertain. The CDR3 totals 14 residues. With 1 base removed from V and 0 bases from J, the gap between germline ends came to 9 bases. Per germline, CDR1 DFQATT and CDR2 SNEGSKA (reference sequence).